This T cell receptor beta chain stems from a study of regulatory T cells in long-lasting Graves disease. The table lists this clonotype with many counts. Germline is not matched at one junction end, which may reflect a read error. Per the germline V gene, CDR1 is SGHRS and CDR2 is YFSETQ. The CDR3 contains 15 residues. As for time point: newly diagnosed GD, antithyroid drugs for less than 3 months. PBMC-extracted RNA yielded the TCR library. Construction of the TCR beta libraries employed iRepertoire HTBI primers in conjunction with Arm-PCR of CDR3 regions. TCRdb re-called the multiplex PCR reads with MiXCR, one entry per CDR3 protein. The data contain more than 300,000 distinct CDR3 sequences, around 15% of them singletons. The same data also contributed to another study, on T cells in Graves' hyperthyroidism and ophthalmopathy. Per that paper: Hyperthyroidism of Graves' type that showed no ophthalmopathy progression within 18 months was stable. The study used the HTBI primer set for a first-round RT-PCR of the TCR CDR3.

Specimen: peripheral blood mononuclear cells (PBMCs), collected at new diagnosis, from a patient treated with antithyroid drugs. This clonotype was obtained from a woman aged 18-29 years with Graves disease. The V call is TRBV5-1, the J call TRBJ1-5, with 8 bases identical to TRBD1. The CDR3: CASSRTGRTEQPQHF. CDR3 sequence (DNA): TGTGCCAGCAGCCGGACAGGGAGGACGGAGCAGCCCCAGCATTTT.